What follows are 6 T cell receptor beta chains derived from one specimen sequenced in a study of regulatory dendritic cells for organ transplantation. The method was immunoSEQ multiplex PCR; TCRdb's version includes in-frame clones alone and lacks a portion of them. This sample carries approximately 22,000 clones, 85% to 90% of them seen once, and the ten largest clones take approximately 0.25%. No antigen has been assigned to these receptors. Sorted subsets were CFSE-labeled and cultured approximately 5 days with allogeneic dendritic cells. Material: naive CD4+ T cells from blood cultured with dendritic cells. Subset meaning: CD45RA+ naive T cells. Receptors originate from a human donor in good health.

The chain employs TRBV28 and TRBJ2-4; no clear D gene. The germline V and J ends were trimmed by 4 bases and 14 bases, with 15 bases remaining between them. Germline assignment: CDR1 MDHEN and CDR2 SYDVKM. CDR3 length: 12 residues. The CDR3 is CASSWGPGDKYF. The CDR3 nucleotides are TGTGCCAGCAGTTGGGGTCCCGGTGACAAGTACTTC.

The chain has TRBV27 and TRBJ1-5; tentative D call: TRBD1 (5 bases). The germline V gene encodes CDR1 MNHEY and CDR2 SMNVEV (reference sequence). This CDR3 spans 13 amino acids. V was shortened by 4 bases and J by 5 bases, with 9 bases between the two germline ends. CDR3 protein: CASSYGGDQPQHF. The CDR3, as DNA: TGTGCCAGCAGTTATGGGGGAGATCAGCCCCAGCATTTT.

The J gene is TRBJ2-5, the V gene TRBV19, with D perhaps matching TRBD2 (6 bases). Germline V gene lookup returns CDR1 LNHDA and CDR2 SQIVND (reference sequence). V was cut by 6 bases and J by 1 base, with 18 bases left in between. CDR3 length: 16 residues. CDR3 amino acids: CASSRPGSLGQETQYF. In DNA form, the CDR3 reads TGTGCCAGTAGCCGTCCCGGGAGTCTGGGCCAAGAGACCCAGTACTTC.

The chain links TRBV7-9 to TRBJ2-3, with 7 bases matching TRBD2. Germline V gives CDR1 SEHNR, CDR2 FQNEAQ (reference sequence). The CDR3 totals 14 residues. The V and J ends lost 4 bases and 4 bases, in that order; junction bases with no gene match: 5. The CDR3 DNA reads TGTGCCAGCAGCTCACGGGGGGACCCAGATACGCAGTATTTT. Its protein product is CASSSRGDPDTQYF.

V gene TRBV7-6 combines with J gene TRBJ1-6, with D hard to call. This CDR3 comprises 12 residues. CDR1 SGHVS and CDR2 FNYEAQ come from the germline V gene. V lost 4 bases and J 7 bases, leaving 5 bases between the germline ends. As DNA, the CDR3 is TGTGCCAGCAGCTCCAACAATTCACCCCTCCACTTT. Encoded protein: CASSSNNSPLHF.

V and J are TRBV6-5 and TRBJ2-5; 9 bases agree with TRBD2. Germline V gene data show CDR1 as MNHEY and CDR2 as SVGAGI. CDR3 size: 13 residues. The CDR3 sequence: CVTAGGRKETQYF. CDR3 nucleotide sequence: TGTGTCACAGCGGGGGGTCGTAAAGAGACCCAGTACTTC.